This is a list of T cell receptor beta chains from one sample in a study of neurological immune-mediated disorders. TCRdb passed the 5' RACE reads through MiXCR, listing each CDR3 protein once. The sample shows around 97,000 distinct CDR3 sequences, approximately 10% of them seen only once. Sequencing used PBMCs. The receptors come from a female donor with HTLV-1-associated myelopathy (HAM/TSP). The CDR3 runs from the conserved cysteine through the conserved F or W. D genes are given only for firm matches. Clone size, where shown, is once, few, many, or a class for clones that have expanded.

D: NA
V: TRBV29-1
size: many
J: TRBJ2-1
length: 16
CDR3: CSVEDGGGVSYNEQFF
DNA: TGCAGCGTTGAAGATGGTGGCGGGGTCTCCTACAATGAGCAGTTCTTC

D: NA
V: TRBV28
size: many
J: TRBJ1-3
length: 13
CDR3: CASSLSGPLHIYF
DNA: TGTGCCAGCAGTTTATCCGGTCCATTACACATATATTTT

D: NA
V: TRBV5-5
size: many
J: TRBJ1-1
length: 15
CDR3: CASSLDPGWNTEAFF
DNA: TGTGCCAGCAGCTTGGATCCAGGTTGGAACACTGAAGCTTTCTTT

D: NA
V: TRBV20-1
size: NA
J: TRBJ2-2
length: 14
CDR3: CSATLGTSPGELFF
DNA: TGCAGTGCTACCCTAGGGACCTCACCCGGGGAGCTGTTTTTT

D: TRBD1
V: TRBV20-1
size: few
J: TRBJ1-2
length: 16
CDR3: CSARAGTGIIHYGYTF
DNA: TGCAGTGCTAGAGCAGGGACAGGGATAATACACTATGGCTACACCTTC

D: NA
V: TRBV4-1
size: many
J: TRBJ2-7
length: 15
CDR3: CASSQDSQTSYEQYF
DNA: TGCGCCAGCAGCCAAGATTCTCAGACCTCCTACGAGCAGTACTTC

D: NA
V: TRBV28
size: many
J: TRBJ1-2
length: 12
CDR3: CASSLRGYGYTF
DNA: TGTGCCAGCAGTTTAAGGGGCTATGGCTACACCTTC

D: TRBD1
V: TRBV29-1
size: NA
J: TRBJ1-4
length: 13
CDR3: CSDMDRGDEKLFF
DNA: TGCAGCGATATGGACAGGGGGGATGAAAAACTGTTTTTT

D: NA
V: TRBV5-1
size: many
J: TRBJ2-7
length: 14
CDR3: CASRAQGPSYEQYF
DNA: TGCGCCAGCAGGGCACAGGGACCTTCTTACGAGCAGTACTTC

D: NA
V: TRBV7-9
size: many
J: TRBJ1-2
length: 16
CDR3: CASSQNIGQLNYGYTF
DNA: TGTGCCAGCAGCCAAAATATAGGGCAGTTGAACTATGGCTACACCTTC

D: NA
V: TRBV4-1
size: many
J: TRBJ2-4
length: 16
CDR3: CASSQVLGMAKNIQYF
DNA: TGCGCCAGCAGCCAAGTTTTGGGGATGGCCAAAAACATTCAGTACTTC

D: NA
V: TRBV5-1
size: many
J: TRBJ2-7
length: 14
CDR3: CASSPWTASYEQYF
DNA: TGCGCCAGCAGCCCGTGGACAGCAAGCTACGAGCAGTACTTC

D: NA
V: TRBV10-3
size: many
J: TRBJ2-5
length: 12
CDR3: CAISESEETQYF
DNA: TGTGCCATCAGTGAGTCGGAAGAGACCCAGTACTTC

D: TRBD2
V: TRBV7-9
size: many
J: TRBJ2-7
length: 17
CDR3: CASSLSWVAGPTYEQYF
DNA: TGTGCCAGCAGCCTATCTTGGGTAGCGGGTCCTACCTACGAGCAGTACTTC

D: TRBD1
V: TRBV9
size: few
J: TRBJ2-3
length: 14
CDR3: CASSDRGTGNTQYF
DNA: TGTGCCAGCAGCGATAGAGGGACAGGTAATACGCAGTATTTT

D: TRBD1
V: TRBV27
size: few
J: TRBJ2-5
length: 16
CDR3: CASSSRGPRGGETQYF
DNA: TGTGCCAGCAGTTCAAGGGGGCCCCGAGGTGGAGAGACCCAGTACTTC

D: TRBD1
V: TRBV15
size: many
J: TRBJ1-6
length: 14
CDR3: CASAEQGFNSPLHF
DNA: TGTGCCTCCGCGGAACAGGGGTTTAATTCACCCCTCCACTTT

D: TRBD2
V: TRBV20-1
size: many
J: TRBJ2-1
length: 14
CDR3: CSASLAGGDNEQFF
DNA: TGCAGTGCTAGCTTGGCGGGGGGGGACAATGAGCAGTTCTTC

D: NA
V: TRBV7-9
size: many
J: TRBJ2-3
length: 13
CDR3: CASIVVGADTQYF
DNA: TGTGCCAGCATAGTGGTTGGAGCAGATACGCAGTATTTT

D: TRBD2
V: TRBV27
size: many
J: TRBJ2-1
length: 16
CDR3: CASSLSRGVSYNEQFF
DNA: TGTGCCAGCAGTTTATCGCGGGGGGTATCCTACAATGAGCAGTTCTTC

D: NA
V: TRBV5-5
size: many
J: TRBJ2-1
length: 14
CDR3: CASSHNTLMGEQFF
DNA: TGTGCCAGCAGCCACAATACTTTAATGGGTGAGCAGTTCTTC

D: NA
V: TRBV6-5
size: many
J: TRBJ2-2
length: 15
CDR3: CASSYSAGVPGELFF
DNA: TGTGCCAGCAGTTACTCCGCGGGTGTTCCCGGGGAGCTGTTTTTT

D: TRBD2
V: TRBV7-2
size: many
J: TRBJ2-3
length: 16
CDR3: CASSLAEAGGTDTQYF
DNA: TGTGCCAGCAGCTTAGCAGAAGCGGGGGGAACAGATACGCAGTATTTT

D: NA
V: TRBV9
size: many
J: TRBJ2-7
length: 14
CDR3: CASSVGQGTYEQYF
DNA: TGTGCCAGCAGCGTGGGCCAGGGAACCTACGAGCAGTACTTC